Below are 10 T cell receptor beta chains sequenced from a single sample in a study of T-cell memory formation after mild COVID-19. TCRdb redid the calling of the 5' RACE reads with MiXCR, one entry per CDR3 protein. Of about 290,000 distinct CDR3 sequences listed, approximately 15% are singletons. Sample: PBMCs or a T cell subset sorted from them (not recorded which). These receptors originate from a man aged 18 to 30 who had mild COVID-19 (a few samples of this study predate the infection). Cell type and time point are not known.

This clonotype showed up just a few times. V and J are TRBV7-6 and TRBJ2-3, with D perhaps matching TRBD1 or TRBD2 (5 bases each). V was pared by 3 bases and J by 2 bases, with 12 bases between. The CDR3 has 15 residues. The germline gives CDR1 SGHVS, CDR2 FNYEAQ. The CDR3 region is CASSFGGLATDTQYF. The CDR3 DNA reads TGTGCCAGCAGCTTTGGGGGTTTGGCCACAGATACGCAGTATTTT.

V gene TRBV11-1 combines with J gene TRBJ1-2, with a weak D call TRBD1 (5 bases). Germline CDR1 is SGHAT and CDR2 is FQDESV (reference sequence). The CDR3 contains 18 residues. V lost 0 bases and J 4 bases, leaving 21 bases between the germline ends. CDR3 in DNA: TGTGCCAGCAGCTTAGCGCGGGGCAGGGCCCAATCGCCCTATGGCTACACCTTC. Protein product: CASSLARGRAQSPYGYTF.

DNA of the CDR3: TGCGCCAGCAGCTTGGTAGGGGGGCGCGACGGCTACACCTTC. As protein: CASSLVGGRDGYTF. The chain has TRBV5-1 and TRBJ1-2, with D perhaps TRBD1 (6 bases). Trimming left V 0 bases short and J 8 bases short, with 14 bases between. CDR1 is SGHRS, CDR2 YFSETQ, per germline. This CDR3 is 14 amino acids long.

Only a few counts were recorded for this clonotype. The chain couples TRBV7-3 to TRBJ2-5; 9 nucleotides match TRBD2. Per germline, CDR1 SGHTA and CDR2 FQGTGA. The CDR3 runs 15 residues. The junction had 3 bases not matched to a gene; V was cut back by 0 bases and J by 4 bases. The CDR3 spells CASSLTRGGPETQYF. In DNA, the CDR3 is TGTGCCAGCAGCTTAACGCGGGGGGGCCCAGAGACCCAGTACTTC.

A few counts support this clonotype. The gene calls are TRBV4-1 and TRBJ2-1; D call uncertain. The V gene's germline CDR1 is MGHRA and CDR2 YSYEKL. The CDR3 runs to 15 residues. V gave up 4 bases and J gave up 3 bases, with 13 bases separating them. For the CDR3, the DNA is TGCGCCAGCAGCCGAACACCAACTGTCTACAATGAGCAGTTCTTC. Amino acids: CASSRTPTVYNEQFF.

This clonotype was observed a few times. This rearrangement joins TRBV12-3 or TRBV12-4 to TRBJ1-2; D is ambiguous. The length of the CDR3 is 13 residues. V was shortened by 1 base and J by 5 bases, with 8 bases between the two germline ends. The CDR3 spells CASSLGQVYGYTF. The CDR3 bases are TGTGCCAGCAGTTTAGGGCAGGTGTATGGCTACACCTTC.

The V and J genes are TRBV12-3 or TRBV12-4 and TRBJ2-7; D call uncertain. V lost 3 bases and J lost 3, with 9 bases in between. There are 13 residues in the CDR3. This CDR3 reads CASSFNSYYEQYF. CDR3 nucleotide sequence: TGTGCCAGCAGTTTCAACAGCTACTACGAGCAGTACTTC.

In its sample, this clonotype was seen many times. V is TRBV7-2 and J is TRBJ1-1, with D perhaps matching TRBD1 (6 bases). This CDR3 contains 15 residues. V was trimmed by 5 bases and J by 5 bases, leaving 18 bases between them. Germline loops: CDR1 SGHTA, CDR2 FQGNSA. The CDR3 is CASSPGALTGTEAFF. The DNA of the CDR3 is TGTGCCAGCAGCCCAGGGGCGCTTACGGGAACTGAAGCTTTCTTT. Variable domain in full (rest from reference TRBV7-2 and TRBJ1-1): GAGVSQSPSNKVTEKGKDVELRCDPISGHTALYWYRQSLGQGLEFLIYFQGNSAPDKSGLPSDRFSAERTGGSVSTLTIQRTQQEDSAVYLCASSPGALTGTEAFFGQGTRLTVV.

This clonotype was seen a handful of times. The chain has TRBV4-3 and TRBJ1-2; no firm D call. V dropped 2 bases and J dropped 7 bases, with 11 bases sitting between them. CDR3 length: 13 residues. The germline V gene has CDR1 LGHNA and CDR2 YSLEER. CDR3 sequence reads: CASSQRRFTGYTF. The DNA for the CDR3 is TGCGCCAGCAGCCAAAGGAGGTTTACTGGCTACACCTTC.

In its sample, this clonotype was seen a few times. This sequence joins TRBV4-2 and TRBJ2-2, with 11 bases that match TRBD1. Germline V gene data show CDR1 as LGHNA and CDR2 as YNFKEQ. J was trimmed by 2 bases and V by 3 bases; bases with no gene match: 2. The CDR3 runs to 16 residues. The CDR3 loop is CASSQWTGGNTGELFF. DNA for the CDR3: TGTGCCAGCAGCCAGTGGACAGGGGGCAACACCGGGGAGCTGTTTTTT.